A single sample is the source of the 3 T cell receptor beta chains below, sequenced in a study of T cell responses to AZD1222 COVID-19 vaccine. The table came from immunoSEQ multiplex PCR; TCRdb's copy has only in-frame clones and leaves some out. There are 180,000 or so clones in the sample; 90% to 95% occur only once, and 0.64% lies in the top ten. This specimen consisted of peripheral blood, obtained on day 0 of AZD1222 vaccination. The receptor set was obtained from an adult in good health.

The rearrangement joins TRBV20-1 to TRBJ1-2; D ambiguous. CDR1 and CDR2 from the germline V gene are DFQATT and SNEGSKA (reference sequence). The V gene lost 3 bases and the J gene lost 8 bases, with 13 bases spanning the gap. This CDR3 is built from 12 residues. The CDR3 DNA reads TGCAGTGCTAGTCAGGTCTTGGGCGGCTACACCTTC. Protein product: CSASQVLGGYTF.

The V gene is TRBV7-2, the J gene TRBJ1-2; maybe TRBD1 (6 bases). Trimming took 3 bases from V and 4 from J, leaving 12 bases between them. Germline CDR1 SGHTA, CDR2 FQGNSA. This CDR3 contains 14 residues. The DNA of the CDR3 is TGTGCCAGCAGCTTGTCCGGGGACATCTATGGCTACACCTTC. Translation gives CASSLSGDIYGYTF.

The CDR3 spells CAWRVSGRRYNEQFF. The CDR3 DNA reads as TGTGCCTGGAGGGTAAGCGGACGCCGGTACAATGAGCAGTTCTTC. The chain couples TRBV30 to TRBJ2-1, with D perhaps TRBD2 (5 bases). The CDR3 is 15 amino acids. CDR1 is GTSNPN, CDR2 SVGIG, per germline (reference sequence). V dropped 3 bases and J dropped 4 bases, with 16 bases sitting between them. Full variable domain (missing parts from reference TRBV30 and TRBJ2-1): SQTIHQWPATLVQPVGSPLSLECTVEGTSNPNLYWYRQAAGRGLQLLFYSVGIGQISSEVPQNLSASRPQDRQFILSSKKLLLSDSGFYLCAWRVSGRRYNEQFFGPGTRLTVL.